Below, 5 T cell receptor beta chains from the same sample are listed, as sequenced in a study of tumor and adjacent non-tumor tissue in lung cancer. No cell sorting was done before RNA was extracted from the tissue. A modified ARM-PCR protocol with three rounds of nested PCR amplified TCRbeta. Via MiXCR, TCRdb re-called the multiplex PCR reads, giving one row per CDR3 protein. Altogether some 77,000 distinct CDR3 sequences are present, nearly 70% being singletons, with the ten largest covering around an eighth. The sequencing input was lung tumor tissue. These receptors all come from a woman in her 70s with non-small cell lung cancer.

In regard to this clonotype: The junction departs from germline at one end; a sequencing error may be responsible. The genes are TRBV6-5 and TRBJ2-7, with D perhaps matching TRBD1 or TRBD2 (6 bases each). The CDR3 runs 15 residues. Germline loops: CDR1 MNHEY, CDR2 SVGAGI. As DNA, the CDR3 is TGTAGCAGCAGTTATTGGGGGGCCTCAGGCAACGAGCAGTATTTC. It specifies CSSSYWGASGNEQYF.

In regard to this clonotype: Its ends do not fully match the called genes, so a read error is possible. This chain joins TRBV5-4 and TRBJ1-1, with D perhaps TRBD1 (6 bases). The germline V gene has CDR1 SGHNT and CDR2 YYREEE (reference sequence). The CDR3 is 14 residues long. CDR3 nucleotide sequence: TGTGCCAGCAGCTGGACAGCATGGAGCGCTGAAACTCTCTTT. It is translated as CASSWTAWSAETLF.

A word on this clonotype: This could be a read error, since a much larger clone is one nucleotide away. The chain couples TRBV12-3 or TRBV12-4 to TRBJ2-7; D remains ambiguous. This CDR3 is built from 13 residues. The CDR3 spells CTSSSSETYEQYF. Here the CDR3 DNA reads TGTACCAGCAGTTCGAGCGAGACCTACGAGCAGTACTTC.

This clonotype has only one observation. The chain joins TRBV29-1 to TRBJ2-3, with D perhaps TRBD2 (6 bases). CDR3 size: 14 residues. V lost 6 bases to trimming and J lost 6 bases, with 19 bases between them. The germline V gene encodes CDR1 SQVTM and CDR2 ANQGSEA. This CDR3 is CSVQSGRNTDTQYF. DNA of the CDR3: TGCAGCGTGCAAAGTGGGAGGAACACGGATACGCAGTATTTT.

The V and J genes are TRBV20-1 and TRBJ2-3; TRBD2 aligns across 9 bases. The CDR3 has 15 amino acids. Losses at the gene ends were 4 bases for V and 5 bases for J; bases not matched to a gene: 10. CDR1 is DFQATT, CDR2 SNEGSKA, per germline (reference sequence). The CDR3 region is CSATNVAGVEDTQYF. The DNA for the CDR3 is TGCAGTGCTACCAACGTAGCGGGAGTTGAAGATACGCAGTATTTT.